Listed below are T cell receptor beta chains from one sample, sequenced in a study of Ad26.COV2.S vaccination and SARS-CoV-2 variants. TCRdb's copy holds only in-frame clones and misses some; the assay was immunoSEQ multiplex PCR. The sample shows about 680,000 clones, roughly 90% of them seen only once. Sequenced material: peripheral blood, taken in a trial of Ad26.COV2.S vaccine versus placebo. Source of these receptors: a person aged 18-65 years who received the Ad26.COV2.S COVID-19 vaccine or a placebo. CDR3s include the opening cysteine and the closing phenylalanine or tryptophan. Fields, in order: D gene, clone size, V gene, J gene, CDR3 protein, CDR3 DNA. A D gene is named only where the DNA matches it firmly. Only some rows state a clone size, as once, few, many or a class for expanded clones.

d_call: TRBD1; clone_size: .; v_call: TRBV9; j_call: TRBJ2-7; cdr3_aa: CASSLTGGYEQYF; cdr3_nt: TGTGCCAGCAGCCTCACAGGGGGCTACGAGCAGTACTTC
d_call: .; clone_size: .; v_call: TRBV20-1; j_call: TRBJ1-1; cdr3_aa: CSANGVTEAFF; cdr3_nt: TGCAGTGCTAACGGGGTTACTGAAGCTTTCTTT
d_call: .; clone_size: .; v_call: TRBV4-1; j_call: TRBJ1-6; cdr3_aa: CASSHGGSPLHF; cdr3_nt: TGCGCCAGCAGCCATGGAGGATCACCCCTCCACTTT
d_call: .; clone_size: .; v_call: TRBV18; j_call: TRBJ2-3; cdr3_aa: CASSPRWADTQYF; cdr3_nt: TGTGCCAGCTCACCACGATGGGCGGATACGCAGTATTTT
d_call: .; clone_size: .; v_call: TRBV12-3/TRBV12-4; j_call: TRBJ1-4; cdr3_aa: CASSITNEKLFF; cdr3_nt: TGTGCCAGCAGTATAACTAATGAAAAACTGTTTTTT
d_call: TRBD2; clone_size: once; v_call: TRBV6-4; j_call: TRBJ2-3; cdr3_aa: CASSLSGASTDTQYF; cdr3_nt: TGTGCCAGCAGTTTGAGCGGGGCTAGCACAGATACGCAGTATTTT
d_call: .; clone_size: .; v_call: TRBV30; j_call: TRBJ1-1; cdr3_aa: CAWSVWATGGGTEAFF; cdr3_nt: TGTGCCTGGAGTGTATGGGCAACGGGGGGAGGCACTGAAGCTTTCTTT
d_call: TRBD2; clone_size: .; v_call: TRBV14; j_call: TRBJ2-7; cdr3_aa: CASSQVGIAGDYEQYF; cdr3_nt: TGTGCCAGCAGCCAAGTGGGAATAGCGGGGGACTACGAGCAGTACTTC
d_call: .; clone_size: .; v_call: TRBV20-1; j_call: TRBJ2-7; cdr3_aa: CSASGQVTYEQYF; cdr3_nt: TGCAGTGCTAGTGGGCAAGTGACCTACGAGCAGTACTTC
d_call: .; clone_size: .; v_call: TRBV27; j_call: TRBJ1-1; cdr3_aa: CASSLLPNTEAFF; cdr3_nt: TGTGCCAGCAGTTTATTGCCGAACACTGAAGCTTTCTTT
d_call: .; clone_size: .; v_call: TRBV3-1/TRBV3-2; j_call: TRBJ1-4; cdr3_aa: CASSSKRAGRYEKLFF; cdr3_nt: TGTGCCAGCAGCTCGAAGAGGGCAGGCCGGTACGAAAAACTGTTTTTT
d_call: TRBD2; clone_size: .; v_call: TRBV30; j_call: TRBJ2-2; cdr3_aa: CAWRDSGRGDIGELFF; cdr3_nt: TGTGCCTGGAGAGATAGCGGGAGAGGGGATATCGGGGAGCTGTTTTTT
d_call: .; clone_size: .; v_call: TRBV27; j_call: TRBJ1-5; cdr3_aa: CASSFANQPQHF; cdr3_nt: TGTGCCAGCAGTTTCGCTAATCAGCCCCAGCATTTT
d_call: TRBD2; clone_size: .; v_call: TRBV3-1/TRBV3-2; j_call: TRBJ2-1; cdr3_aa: CASSPRLAGAAQFF; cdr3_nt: TGTGCCAGCAGCCCACGACTAGCGGGAGCCGCGCAGTTCTTC
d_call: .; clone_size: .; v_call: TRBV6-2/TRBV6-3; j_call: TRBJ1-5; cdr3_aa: CASSYYPRTDNQPQHF; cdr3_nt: TGTGCCAGCAGTTACTACCCGCGGACCGATAATCAGCCCCAGCATTTT
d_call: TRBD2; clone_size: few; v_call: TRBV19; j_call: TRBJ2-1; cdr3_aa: CASSMTSGAYNEQFF; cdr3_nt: TGTGCCAGTAGTATGACTAGCGGGGCCTACAATGAGCAGTTCTTC
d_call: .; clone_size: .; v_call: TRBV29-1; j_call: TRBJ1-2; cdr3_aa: CSVEDTGTRRYGYTF; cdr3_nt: TGCAGCGTTGAAGATACAGGGACAAGAAGATATGGCTACACCTTC
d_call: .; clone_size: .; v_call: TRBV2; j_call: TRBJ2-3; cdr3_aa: CASARRATDTQYF; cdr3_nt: TGTGCCAGCGCTCGGAGGGCCACAGATACGCAGTATTTT
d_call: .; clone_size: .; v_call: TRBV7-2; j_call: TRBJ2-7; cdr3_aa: CASSLGAGASYEQYF; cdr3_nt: TGTGCCAGCAGCTTAGGAGCCGGGGCCTCCTACGAGCAGTACTTC
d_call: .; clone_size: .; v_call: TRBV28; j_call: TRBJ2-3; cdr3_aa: CASRDRTDTQYF; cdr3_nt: TGTGCCAGCAGGGACAGAACAGATACGCAGTATTTT
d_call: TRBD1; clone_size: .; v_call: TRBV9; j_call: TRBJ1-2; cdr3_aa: CASSVGTGGSGYTF; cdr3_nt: TGTGCCAGCAGCGTGGGGACAGGGGGCTCTGGCTACACCTTC
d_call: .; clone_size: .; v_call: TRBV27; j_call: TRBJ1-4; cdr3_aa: CASSLAGPPRIEKLFF; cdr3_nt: TGTGCCAGCAGTTTAGCTGGCCCCCCAAGAATTGAAAAACTGTTTTTT
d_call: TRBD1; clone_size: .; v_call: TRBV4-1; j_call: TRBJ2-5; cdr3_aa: CASSQDSGGAGTQYF; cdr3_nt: TGCGCCAGCAGCCAAGATTCAGGGGGTGCAGGGACCCAGTACTTC
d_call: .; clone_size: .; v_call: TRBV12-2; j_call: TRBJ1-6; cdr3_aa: CASRSIQGFDSPLHF; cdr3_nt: TGTGCAAGTCGCTCCATTCAGGGATTCGATTCACCCCTCCACTTT
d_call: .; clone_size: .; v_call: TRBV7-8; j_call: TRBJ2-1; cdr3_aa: CASRPNRDPYYNEQFF; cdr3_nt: TGTGCCAGCAGACCGAACCGGGACCCATATTACAATGAGCAGTTCTTC
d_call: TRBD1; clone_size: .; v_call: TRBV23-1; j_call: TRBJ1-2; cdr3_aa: CASVRGQGAGNYGYTF; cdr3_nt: TGCGCCAGCGTTCGGGGACAGGGGGCGGGCAACTATGGCTACACCTTC
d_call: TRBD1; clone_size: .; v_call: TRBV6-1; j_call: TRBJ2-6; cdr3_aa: CASSDLLRQGAGANVLTF; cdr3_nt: TGTGCCAGCAGTGACCTCCTTAGACAGGGGGCTGGGGCCAACGTCCTGACTTTC